This is a list of T cell receptor beta chains from one sample in a study of shared clonotypes between healthy human individuals. The protocol was immunoSEQ multiplex PCR, while the TCRdb copy is restricted to in-frame clones and leaves out a portion. The sample consists of roughly 2.6 million clones, approximately 92% of them appearing once. The sample taken for sequencing was naive CD4+ T cells sorted from blood. These TCRs come from a young man in good health. Each CDR3 is given with its conserved first and last residue. A D gene is named only where the DNA matches it firmly. Some rows mark clone size as missing; the rest say once, few, many or name a class of expanded clone.

d_gene | j_gene | abundance | v_gene | CDR3nt | CDR3aa
. | TRBJ2-7 | . | TRBV27 | TGTGCCAGCAGTTTTGTTGGGGGCGAGCAGTACTTC | CASSFVGGEQYF
. | TRBJ2-7 | . | TRBV5-1 | TGCGCCAGCAGCTTGGGCCAGGGGTGGTACGAGCAGTACTTC | CASSLGQGWYEQYF
. | TRBJ2-5 | . | TRBV7-3 | TGTGCCAGCAGCCCACCGAGGACCCAGTACTTC | CASSPPRTQYF
. | TRBJ1-5 | . | TRBV2 | TGTGCCAGCAGTGAAGGGCAGGGTCGGGGCAATCAGCCCCAGCATTTT | CASSEGQGRGNQPQHF
. | TRBJ1-1 | . | TRBV19 | TGTGCCAGTAGTCACGGCGCGGCGAACACTGAAGCTTTCTTT | CASSHGAANTEAFF
TRBD1 | TRBJ2-7 | . | TRBV27 | TGTGCCAGCAGTTTATCCACAGGGGCCCACTACGAGCAGTACTTC | CASSLSTGAHYEQYF
. | TRBJ1-1 | . | TRBV5-4 | TGTGCCAGCAGCTTGGTAATTGGTCTGAACACTGAAGCTTTCTTT | CASSLVIGLNTEAFF
. | TRBJ2-7 | . | TRBV30 | TGTGCCTGGGGTGTACAGTACGAGCAGTACTTC | CAWGVQYEQYF
TRBD2 | TRBJ2-3 | . | TRBV2 | TGTGCCAGCAGTGGACGCTCTAGCGGGGGCACAGATACGCAGTATTTT | CASSGRSSGGTDTQYF
TRBD1 | TRBJ1-5 | few | TRBV15 | TGTGCCACCGGGACAGATAGCAATCAGCCCCAGCATTTT | CATGTDSNQPQHF
TRBD1 | TRBJ2-7 | . | TRBV19 | TGTGCCAGTAGTATCATCGGACAGGAGTACGAGCAGTACTTC | CASSIIGQEYEQYF
. | TRBJ2-1 | . | TRBV11-2 | TGTGCCAGCAGCCCCCCGCCGGGTAACAATGAGCAGTTCTTC | CASSPPPGNNEQFF
TRBD1 | TRBJ2-5 | . | TRBV4-1 | TGCGCCAGCAGCCAATACTGGACAGGGCCACAAGAGACCCAGTACTTC | CASSQYWTGPQETQYF
TRBD2 | TRBJ2-6 | . | TRBV2 | TGTGCCAGCAGTGAAAGAGCGGGAGTGTCTGGGGCCAACGTCCTGACTTTC | CASSERAGVSGANVLTF
TRBD2 | TRBJ2-7 | . | TRBV12-5 | TGTGCTAGTGGTTTGGTCCTAGCGGGAGGGCCACTCCAGGAGCAGTACTTC | CASGLVLAGGPLQEQYF
. | TRBJ1-1 | once | TRBV7-9 | TGTGCCGTACCTGTGGTGGGGCCGTACTCCACTGAAGCTTTCTTT | CAVPVVGPYSTEAFF
TRBD1 | TRBJ2-7 | . | TRBV11-3 | TGTGCCAGCAGCTTAGATCCAAGGACAGGGGTATACTTC | CASSLDPRTGVYF
. | TRBJ1-2 | . | TRBV28 | TGTGCCAGCAGTTTGGAGGGAGCTTATGGCTACACCTTC | CASSLEGAYGYTF
. | TRBJ2-1 | . | TRBV9 | TGTGCCAGCAGCGGCCAGGGGAGCACCTACAATGAGCAGTTCTTC | CASSGQGSTYNEQFF
. | TRBJ2-5 | . | TRBV9 | TGTGCCAGCAGCGTAGACGGGACTTCCGAGGAGACCCAGTACTTC | CASSVDGTSEETQYF
. | TRBJ2-3 | . | TRBV2 | TGTGCCAGCAGTGGGTCTCGAGGGGCCGCCACAGATACGCAGTATTTT | CASSGSRGAATDTQYF
. | TRBJ1-2 | . | TRBV6-5 | TGTGCCAGCAGCAGAGACAGATCTGGCTACACCTTC | CASSRDRSGYTF
. | TRBJ1-2 | . | TRBV2 | TGTGCCAGCGTTAACGGGGTGCTTAACTATGGCTACACCTTC | CASVNGVLNYGYTF
TRBD2 | TRBJ2-1 | once | TRBV19 | TGTGCCAGTAGTATCGGACTAGCGGGCCCTGAGCAGTTCTTC | CASSIGLAGPEQFF
TRBD2 | TRBJ2-7 | . | TRBV6-5 | TGTGCCAGCAGTTACAGTGCGGGGGTAGAGCAGTACTTC | CASSYSAGVEQYF